Listed below are T cell receptor beta chains from one sample, sequenced in a study of T cells in Graves' hyperthyroidism and ophthalmopathy. TCRdb re-called the multiplex PCR reads with MiXCR, one entry per CDR3 protein. The repertoire holds a few hundred thousand distinct CDR3 sequences, with about 15% as singletons. Sequenced input: blood. The source is a woman between 25 and 40 years old with Graves' hyperthyroidism. The CDR3 runs from the conserved cysteine through the conserved F or W. A D gene is named only where the DNA matches it firmly. Size is omitted from some rows. Given values are once, few, many or a class for expanded clones.

many | TRBJ2-1 | TRBD2 | TRBV11-2 | TGTGCCAGCAGCTTTGGCGGGAGTTCCTACAATGAGCAGTTCTTC | CASSFGGSSYNEQFF
few | TRBJ1-3 | . | TRBV6-6 | TGTGCCAGCAGTTACTCAACAGGGTCCACCATATATTTT | CASSYSTGSTIYF
many | TRBJ1-1 | . | TRBV11-2 | TGTGCCAGCAGCTTAGAGTACATGGGAGCGTTCGGGGACACTGAAGCTTTCTTT | CASSLEYMGAFGDTEAFF
many | TRBJ2-7 | TRBD1 | TRBV27 | TGTGCCAGCAGTTTAGGCAGGGGGCATAACGAGCAGTACTTC | CASSLGRGHNEQYF
many | TRBJ2-5 | TRBD2 | TRBV6-1 | TGTGCCAGCACCCAGCCGGGACTAGCGGGAGTCGAGACCCAGTACTTC | CASTQPGLAGVETQYF
many | TRBJ2-5 | TRBD1 | TRBV2 | TGTGCCAGCAGCCCCGGACAGGGGGCATGGGAGACCCAGTACTTC | CASSPGQGAWETQYF
many | TRBJ2-1 | . | TRBV11-3 | TGTGCCAGCAGCTTAGGTGGGGTAGGTGAGCAGTTCTTC | CASSLGGVGEQFF
many | TRBJ2-7 | TRBD2 | TRBV15 | TGTGCCACCAGCAGAGCCGATCGAGCGGGAGAAACCTACGAGCAGTACTTC | CATSRADRAGETYEQYF
. | TRBJ2-5 | . | TRBV24-1 | TGTGCCACCGAGGGCAGCCAAGAGACCCAGTACTTC | CATEGSQETQYF
. | TRBJ2-2 | TRBD1 | TRBV7-3 | TGTGCCAGCAGCTCAAGGGCAGACAGGGGAACTAACACCGGGGAGCTGTTTTTT | CASSSRADRGTNTGELFF
many | TRBJ1-2 | . | TRBV30 | TGTGCCTGGAGTTTTGGGATCTATGGCTACACCTTC | CAWSFGIYGYTF
few | TRBJ2-1 | . | TRBV7-9 | TGTGCCAGCAGCTTAGGAGCGCAACACAATGAGCAGTTCTTC | CASSLGAQHNEQFF